Below, 19 T cell receptor beta chains from the same sample are listed, as sequenced in a study of early T cells in non-severe SARS-CoV-2 infection. A single record per CDR3 protein comes from TCRdb applying MiXCR to the 5' RACE reads. The sample lists 80,000 to 100,000 distinct CDR3 sequences, more than 9.5% occurring once. The sequences come from whole blood, collected at baseline. These receptors came from an adult who was a healthcare worker with PCR-confirmed SARS-CoV-2 infection or an uninfected control (not recorded which).

This chain joins TRBV12-3 or TRBV12-4 and TRBJ1-1, with D perhaps TRBD1 (5 bases). V dropped 3 bases and J dropped 1 base, with 12 bases sitting between them. The CDR3 contains 15 residues. CDR3: CASSFYIGGNTEAFF. CDR3 in DNA: TGTGCCAGCAGTTTTTACATTGGGGGGAACACTGAAGCTTTCTTT.

This clonotype has ten or more counts. This chain uses TRBV5-1 with TRBJ2-3; TRBD1 agrees at 7 bases. CDR1 and CDR2 (germline): SGHRS, YFSETQ. CDR3 size: 16 residues. J lost 6 bases, V lost 0 bases, and 10 bases had no gene match. The CDR3 nucleotides are TGCGCCAGCAGCTTGGAACCAAGGGGGCTTTCGGATACGCAGTATTTT. This translates into CASSLEPRGLSDTQYF.

This clonotype was seen many times. This chain uses TRBV6-5 with TRBJ1-2; maybe TRBD1 (5 bases). The CDR3 extends over 19 amino acids. The germline V gene has CDR1 MNHEY and CDR2 SVGAGI. V dropped 4 bases and J dropped 4 bases, with 28 bases sitting between them. The CDR3 nucleotides read TGTGCCAGCAGTTCTTCTAAGGGGAGCAGCGGTTTCCGTATCTATGGCTACACCTTC. Protein sequence: CASSSSKGSSGFRIYGYTF.

This clonotype turned up a few times. The V call is TRBV15, the J call TRBJ1-1; D not resolved. V was trimmed by 0 bases and J by 1 base, leaving 12 bases between them. The CDR3 contains 16 residues. Germline V gene sequence: CDR1 LNHNV, CDR2 YYDKDF (reference sequence). The CDR3 region has the DNA TGTGCCACCAGCAGAGAGCGGCCGGGATCGAACACTGAAGCTTTCTTT. Translated, it gives CATSRERPGSNTEAFF.

This clonotype has a count of ten or more. The rearrangement joins TRBV11-2 to TRBJ2-2, with D perhaps TRBD2 (5 bases). This CDR3 is built from 17 residues. V lost 4 bases and J 2 bases, leaving 17 bases between the germline ends. In germline, CDR1 is SGHAT, CDR2 FQNNGV. CDR3 nucleotides: TGTGCCAGCAGCTCCCTTGCGGGCAGTAGTAACACCGGGGAGCTGTTTTTT. As protein: CASSSLAGSSNTGELFF.

In this sample, this clonotype turned up a few times. This sequence joins TRBV3-1 and TRBJ2-3; D is perhaps TRBD1 (6 bases). CDR3 size: 15 residues. V was shortened by 1 base and J by 3 bases, with 11 bases between the two germline ends. Germline CDR1 reads LGHDT; CDR2 reads YNNKEL (reference sequence). CDR3: CASSQGVGGTDTQYF. Written as DNA, the CDR3 is TGTGCCAGCAGCCAAGGCGTAGGGGGAACAGATACGCAGTATTTT.

The chain combines TRBV19 with TRBJ1-1; D gene ambiguous. The CDR3 spans 14 residues. V lost 3 bases and J lost 5, with 13 bases in between. Looked up from germline, CDR1 is LNHDA and CDR2 is SQIVND (reference sequence). CDR3: CASSIVGPGTEAFF. DNA of the CDR3: TGTGCCAGTAGTATTGTAGGGCCTGGGACTGAAGCTTTCTTT.

There are a few counts of this clonotype. The CDR3 spells CASSLNPNIADTQYF. CDR3 bases: TGCGCCAGCAGCTTGAACCCAAATATCGCAGATACGCAGTATTTT. V is TRBV5-1 and J is TRBJ2-3; D unclear. The CDR3 is made up of 15 amino acids. V was trimmed by 1 base and J by 4 bases, leaving 13 bases between them. Germline CDR1 reads SGHRS; CDR2 reads YFSETQ.

This clonotype has just a few counts. The chain links TRBV6-5 to TRBJ1-2; no reliable D call. CDR3 size: 13 residues. The V end was cut by 6 bases, the J end by 7 bases, with 15 bases between. Germline lookup yields CDR1 MNHEY and CDR2 SVGAGI. The CDR3 sequence is CASRPVLGSGYTF. The CDR3 DNA sequence: TGTGCCAGCAGACCCGTCTTGGGTTCTGGCTACACCTTC.

V gene TRBV20-1 combines with J gene TRBJ2-5, with 8 bases fitting TRBD1. V shed 1 base and J 2 bases; nucleotides not matched to a gene: 12. Germline V gene lookup returns CDR1 DFQATT and CDR2 SNEGSKA (reference sequence). CDR3 length equals 17 residues. DNA for the CDR3: TGCAGTGCTAGAGGAGGACAGGGCGTCACAATACAAGAGACCCAGTACTTC. Translation: CSARGGQGVTIQETQYF.

This clonotype appeared a few times. The V and J genes are TRBV7-9 and TRBJ2-5, with D maybe TRBD1 (5 bases). Between the trimmed V and J ends, which lost 5 bases and 9 bases, there was a span of 16 bases. The germline gives CDR1 SEHNR, CDR2 FQNEAQ (reference sequence). The CDR3 is 13 residues long. CDR3 DNA sequence: TGTGCCAGCAGCCCCAGGGTCGGAAAGTCCCAGTACTTC. It yields the protein CASSPRVGKSQYF. Full variable domain (missing parts from reference TRBV7-9 and TRBJ2-5): DTGVSQNPRHKITKRGQNVTFRCDPISEHNRLYWYRQTLGQGPEFLTYFQNEAQLEKSRLLSDRFSAERPKGSFSTLEIQRTEQGDSAMYLCASSPRVGKSQYFGPGTRLLVL.

This clonotype occurred a few times. The gene calls are TRBV3-1 and TRBJ2-5; D is perhaps TRBD1 (6 bases). This CDR3 spans 13 amino acids. V was shortened by 5 bases and J by 5 bases, with 12 bases between the two germline ends. Looked up from germline, CDR1 is LGHDT and CDR2 is YNNKEL (reference sequence). The CDR3 loop is CASSRAQGETQYF. The CDR3 DNA reads TGTGCCAGCAGCAGAGCCCAGGGGGAGACCCAGTACTTC.

The chain has TRBV5-4 and TRBJ2-1; unclear D gene. This CDR3 has 14 residues. Looked up from germline, CDR1 is SGHNT and CDR2 is YYREEE (reference sequence). Trimming stripped 0 bases from V and 5 bases from J, with 9 bases between. The CDR3 reads CASSLGGAHNEQFF. The CDR3 region has the DNA TGTGCCAGCAGCTTGGGAGGCGCCCACAATGAGCAGTTCTTC.

V usage is TRBV5-1 and J usage is TRBJ2-1; TRBD1 might be the D (5 bases). The CDR3 length is 13 residues. Germline CDR1 SGHRS, CDR2 YFSETQ. With 4 bases removed from V and 6 bases from J, the gap between germline ends came to 11 bases. The CDR3 spells CASSPPGRNEQFF. For the CDR3, the DNA is TGCGCCAGCAGCCCCCCAGGGCGCAATGAGCAGTTCTTC. The whole variable domain, remainder taken from reference TRBV5-1 and TRBJ2-1, is KAGVTQTPRYLIKTRGQQVTLSCSPISGHRSVSWYQQTPGQGLQFLFEYFSETQRNKGNFPGRFSGRQFSNSRSEMNVSTLELGDSALYLCASSPPGRNEQFFGPGTRLTVL.

The chain is built from TRBV7-9 and TRBJ2-7; TRBD1 is a possible D gene (6 bases). Trimming removed 1 base at V and 0 bases at J, with 10 bases between. The CDR3 is 15 residues long. Per germline, CDR1 SEHNR and CDR2 FQNEAQ (reference sequence). The CDR3 DNA sequence: TGTGCCAGCAGCTTAGGCCAGGGGAGCTCCTACGAGCAGTACTTC. Translation gives CASSLGQGSSYEQYF.

V and J are TRBV30 and TRBJ2-7, with D perhaps matching TRBD1 (6 bases). Germline assignment: CDR1 GTSNPN and CDR2 SVGIG (reference sequence). This CDR3 region has 12 residues. V shed 7 bases and J shed 6 bases, with 16 bases lying between them. The CDR3 loop reads CASTYPTGEQYF. The CDR3 DNA follows: TGTGCCTCGACCTACCCGACAGGCGAGCAGTACTTC.

This clonotype was detected only a few times. This chain joins TRBV5-6 and TRBJ2-1, with D unclear. The CDR3 has 14 amino acids. CDR1 is SGHDT, CDR2 YYEEEE, per germline. The ends were cut back, 0 bases at V and 5 bases at J, with 9 bases in the middle. The CDR3 is CASSLVGSHNEQFF. The DNA of the CDR3 is TGTGCCAGCAGCTTGGTTGGGTCTCACAATGAGCAGTTCTTC.

This clonotype was observed a handful of times. The rearrangement links TRBV7-9 to TRBJ2-7; 9 bases are a match to TRBD2. This CDR3 is built from 15 residues. Germline CDR1 and CDR2: SEHNR and FQNEAQ (reference sequence). The V and J ends lost 5 bases and 7 bases, in that order; junction bases with no gene match: 12. Here the CDR3 DNA reads TGTGCCAGCAGCCCCGGACTAGCGCTTTCCGAGGAGCAGTACTTC. Encoded protein: CASSPGLALSEEQYF.

As for this clonotype: Since the CDR3 does not end with the conserved phenylalanine or tryptophan, this likely comes from a read error. V is TRBV2 and J is TRBJ2-1, with a weak D call TRBD1 (5 bases). Germline CDR1 SNHLY, CDR2 FYNNEI. V was trimmed by 4 bases and J by 0 bases, leaving 13 bases between them. The CDR3 totals 16 residues. In nucleotides, the CDR3 is TGTGCCAGCAGTGTCAAACAGGCGAGCTCCTACAATGAGCAGTTCTCC. This translates into CASSVKQASSYNEQFS.